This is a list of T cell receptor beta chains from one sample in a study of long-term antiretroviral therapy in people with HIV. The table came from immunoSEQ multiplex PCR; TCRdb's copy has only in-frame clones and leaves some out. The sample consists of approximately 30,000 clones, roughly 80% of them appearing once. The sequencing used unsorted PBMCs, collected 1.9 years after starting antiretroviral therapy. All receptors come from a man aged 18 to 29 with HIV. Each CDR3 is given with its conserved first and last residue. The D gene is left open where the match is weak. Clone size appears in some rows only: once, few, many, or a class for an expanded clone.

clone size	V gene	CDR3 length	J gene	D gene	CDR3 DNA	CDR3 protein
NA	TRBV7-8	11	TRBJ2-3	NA	TGTGCCAGCAGCTTAGAAGATACGCAGTATTTT	CASSLEDTQYF
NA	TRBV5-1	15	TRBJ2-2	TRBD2	TGCGCCAGCAGCGGGGGACTAGCGGGGACCGGGGAGCTGTTTTTT	CASSGGLAGTGELFF
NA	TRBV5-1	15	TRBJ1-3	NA	TGCGCCAGCAGCTTGGACCCCGGGACTGGAAACACCATATATTTT	CASSLDPGTGNTIYF
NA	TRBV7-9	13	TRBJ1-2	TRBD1	TGTGCCAGCAGCCCCGGGACAGGGTCCGGCTACACCTTC	CASSPGTGSGYTF
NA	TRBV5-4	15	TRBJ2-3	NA	TGTGCCAGCAGCTTGGACCATCCACTCGGCAATACGCAGTATTTT	CASSLDHPLGNTQYF
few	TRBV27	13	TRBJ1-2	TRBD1	TGTGCCAGCAGTAGGGGGCGAGGCTATGGCTACACCTTC	CASSRGRGYGYTF
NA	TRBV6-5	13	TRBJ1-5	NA	TGTGCCAGCAGAGCCTATAGCAATCAGCCCCAGCATTTT	CASRAYSNQPQHF
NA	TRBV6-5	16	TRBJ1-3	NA	TGTGCCAGCAGTTACTCGGGGAGGTACTCTGGAAACACCATATATTTT	CASSYSGRYSGNTIYF
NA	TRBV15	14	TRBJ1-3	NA	TGTGCCACCAGCGGATCAGGCTCTGGAAACACCATATATTTT	CATSGSGSGNTIYF
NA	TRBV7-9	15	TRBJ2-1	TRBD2	TGTGCCAGCAGCTTGGGGACTAGCGGGGGCGATGAGCAGTTCTTC	CASSLGTSGGDEQFF
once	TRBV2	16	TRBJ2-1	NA	TGTGCCAGCAGTGAAACGGTAACTACCGGCTACAATGAGCAGTTCTTC	CASSETVTTGYNEQFF
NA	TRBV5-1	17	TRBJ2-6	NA	TGCGCCAGCACCCCGGAACAGGGCACTCTGAGGGCCAACGTCCTGACTTTC	CASTPEQGTLRANVLTF
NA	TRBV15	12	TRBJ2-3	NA	TGTGCCACCAGCAGAGGAGGGGATACGCAGTATTTT	CATSRGGDTQYF
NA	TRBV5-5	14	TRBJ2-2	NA	TGTGCCAGCAGCTTCGGGGGGAACACCGGGGAGCTGTTTTTT	CASSFGGNTGELFF
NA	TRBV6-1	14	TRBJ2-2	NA	TGTGCCAGCAGCCGGGACCCACTGACCGGGGAGCTGTTTTTT	CASSRDPLTGELFF
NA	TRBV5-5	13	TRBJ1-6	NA	TGTGCCAGCAGCCCGGACAGTAATTCACCCCTCCACTTT	CASSPDSNSPLHF
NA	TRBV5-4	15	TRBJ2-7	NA	TGTGCCAGCAGCTTGAGGGCAGGGGTAGCCTACGAGCAGTACTTC	CASSLRAGVAYEQYF
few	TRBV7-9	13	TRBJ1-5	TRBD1	TGTGCCAGCAGTGCGACAGGGGATCAGCCCCAGCATTTT	CASSATGDQPQHF
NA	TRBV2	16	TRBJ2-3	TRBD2	TGTGCCAGCAGGTCTAGCGGGGGGGCCAACACAGATACGCAGTATTTT	CASRSSGGANTDTQYF
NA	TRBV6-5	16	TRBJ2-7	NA	TGTGCCAGCAGTTACGACAGTTCGCTGGGTTCCTACGAGCAGTACTTC	CASSYDSSLGSYEQYF
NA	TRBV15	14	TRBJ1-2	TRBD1	TGTGCCACCAGCGGGACAGGGAGAGACTATGGCTACACCTTC	CATSGTGRDYGYTF
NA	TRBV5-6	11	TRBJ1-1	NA	TGTGCCAGCAGCTGGGGGACTGAAGCTTTCTTT	CASSWGTEAFF
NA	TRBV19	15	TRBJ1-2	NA	TGTGCCAGTAGTATTGGTCTGGGGAGAGGATATGGCTACACCTTC	CASSIGLGRGYGYTF
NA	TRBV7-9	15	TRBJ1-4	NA	TGTGCCAGCAGCCTCCTGGGCAGGGGAGGTGAAAAACTGTTTTTT	CASSLLGRGGEKLFF
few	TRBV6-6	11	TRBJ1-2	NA	TGTGCCAGCACCCGGATGGATGGCTACACCTTC	CASTRMDGYTF
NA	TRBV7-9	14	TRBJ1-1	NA	TGTGCCAGCAGCTTTTCTATCAGCGGAACTGAAGCTTTCTTT	CASSFSISGTEAFF
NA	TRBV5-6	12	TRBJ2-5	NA	TGTGCCAGCAGCTTGGCCGGCGGGTCCCAGTACTTC	CASSLAGGSQYF